This T cell receptor (beta chain) is from a study of blood T cell repertoires in COVID-19 (dated by TCRdb to between 2020 and 2021). Context from the whole study: The collaborator samples originated in the United States, Italy and Spain and spanned the acute and convalescent phases of COVID-19. The repertoires were released in a freely available public database intended as a resource for research on the immune response to SARS-CoV-2. Nearly every sample came with metadata listing a de-identified subject ID, COVID-19 status, age in years and sex. Subjects who had been exposed to COVID-19, were actively infected with it, or had recovered from it provided the deeply sampled blood TCRbeta repertoires that made up the dataset. The samples were drawn from two sources: the first 160 participants of the ongoing ImmuneRACE study, and fewer than 1,500 subjects contributed by 6 global collaborators. Where available, HLA class I and class II types were taken from metadata supplied by the sample provider and were not determined by assay-based typing. The material from the prospective study consisted of cDNA or gDNA derived from T cells, B-cell-depleted T cells, or PBMCs.

At one collaborating source in Seattle, patients were enrolled during active infection and were followed longitudinally through the course of disease. Collaborating institutions collected whole blood in K2EDTA tubes following their own protocols. For TCRbeta analysis, collaborators shipped samples as frozen whole blood, isolated PBMCs, or DNA extracted from either of those sample types. To note about this clone: The target of this receptor is not known. Base-call qualities are not available, and no considerably larger clone is one nucleotide away.

What the study reported, not specific to this receptor: Clinical and demographic metadata were provided uncurated, with the amount varying by source and participant.

The immunoSEQ Assay, a bias-controlled multiplex PCR, was used to amplify TCRbeta CDR3 regions from genomic DNA. As for the authors' bioinformatics: The number of nucleated cells in each sample was estimated by amplification of reference gene primers within the assay. Sequence reads were collapsed and filtered to measure the absolute abundance of every unique TCRbeta CDR3 rearrangement. For each sample, productive Simpson clonality was calculated as the square root of Simpson's diversity index across productive rearrangements. Drawn from immuneACCESS, this table holds only the in-frame rearrangements with V and J called that TCRdb kept. Clones are partly lost; checked studies trace under half to an unresolved V gene and leave the rest unexplained. V and J calls and clone size are as listed in that table; D and trimming were resolved from the DNA. In all, the sample holds 250,000 to 350,000 clones, and around 82% of those were seen once. Of the sample, roughly 0.94% falls within the top ten clones.

V trim: 6 bases; J trim: 0 bases; unmatched bases: 9. The germline V gene (reference sequence) supplies CDR1 MNHEY and CDR2 SMNVEV. The CDR3, from cysteine to phenylalanine, totals 16 residues. Only the CDR3 region is kept as DNA, spanning 48 bases read in frame from base 1. The TCR was taken from a human donor with COVID-19, enrolled during active disease. The donor label of this sample is uncertain. The rearrangement joined TRBV27 to TRBJ1-1, with TRBD1 identical over 8 junction bases. The material sequenced was peripheral blood. Here is the DNA: TGTGCCAGCAGCACGGGACAGGCCAGGATGAACACTGAAGCTTTCTTT. It translates to CASSTGQARMNTEAFF.